These 20 T cell receptor beta chains were sequenced from one sample in a study of blood T cell repertoires in COVID-19. Here immunoSEQ multiplex PCR was the method, and the copy in TCRdb shows in-frame clones only, minus some. The table records about 670,000 clones, approximately 90% of them present only once. Sequenced sample: peripheral blood. These receptors were taken from a woman aged 18-35 years with acute or convalescent COVID-19.

The rearrangement joins TRBV7-2 to TRBJ1-6; 9 bases match TRBD1. This CDR3 region has 18 residues. Germline CDR1 SGHTA, CDR2 FQGNSA. Losses at the gene ends were 5 bases for V and 9 bases for J; bases not matched to a gene: 17. The CDR3 sequence: CASSQGDLGTGYVSPLHF. The CDR3 DNA reads TGTGCCAGCAGCCAAGGAGACCTCGGGACAGGGTACGTTTCACCCCTCCACTTT.

The rearrangement uses TRBV7-6 and TRBJ1-1, with 9 bases matching TRBD1. The V and J ends lost 5 bases and 3 bases, in that order; junction bases with no gene match: 7. Germline CDR1 SGHVS, CDR2 FNYEAQ. The length of the CDR3 is 15 residues. CDR3 in DNA: TGTGCCAGCAGCATTACAGGGGGCGGGGACACTGAAGCTTTCTTT. Translating it yields CASSITGGGDTEAFF. The complete variable domain, with remaining parts taken from reference TRBV7-6 and TRBJ1-1, reads GAGVSQSPRYKVTKRGQDVALRCDPISGHVSLYWYRQALGQGPEFLTYFNYEAQQDKSGLPNDRFSAERPEGSISTLTIQRTEQRDSAMYRCASSITGGGDTEAFFGQGTRLTVV.

This clone was counted only a few times. The CDR3 loop reads CASSIGNRLGNEQFF. The CDR3 nucleotides are TGTGCCAGCAGCATCGGGAATCGGTTGGGCAATGAGCAGTTCTTC. The V call is TRBV5-6, the J call TRBJ2-1; D perhaps matches TRBD2 (5 bases). V was clipped by 4 bases and J by 6 bases, with 17 bases between them. Germline V CDR1 and CDR2: SGHDT, YYEEEE. This CDR3 spans 15 amino acids.

The chain uses TRBV7-2 and TRBJ2-2; 7 bases are shared with TRBD1. Germline values: CDR1 SGHTA, CDR2 FQGNSA. The ends lost 5 bases at V and 2 bases at J; junction bases unmatched: 8. The CDR3 has 16 residues. The CDR3 DNA is TGTGCCAGCAGCGGAGTATGGGACAGAAACACCGGGGAGCTGTTTTTT. As protein: CASSGVWDRNTGELFF.

The genes are TRBV19 and TRBJ1-1; a possible D gene is TRBD1 (6 bases). V was cut by 5 bases and J by 0 bases, with 16 bases left in between. The CDR3 runs to 16 residues. In germline, CDR1 is LNHDA, CDR2 SQIVND (reference sequence). The CDR3 coding sequence is TGTGCCAGTAGTTTAGCCCGGGACATACTGAACACTGAAGCTTTCTTT. The encoded protein is CASSLARDILNTEAFF.

On this clone: A much larger clone differs from this one at a single base, so this may be a read error. The V call is TRBV14, the J call TRBJ1-2; D ambiguous. The CDR3 totals 12 residues. CDR1 is SGHDN, CDR2 FVKESK, per germline. Trimming took 4 bases from V and 1 from J, leaving 4 bases between them. The CDR3 DNA is TGTGCCAGCAGCCCAATTAACTATGGCTACACCTTC. It translates to CASSPINYGYTF.

This clone was seen more than once but under ten times. The gene calls are TRBV18 and TRBJ1-1; 7 bases align to TRBD1. CDR1 is KGHSH, CDR2 LQKENI, per germline. There are 14 residues in the CDR3. The V segment lost 1 base and the J segment 6 bases; nucleotides outside the gene matches: 5. The CDR3 loop reads CASSPQGAIPEAFF. The CDR3 DNA follows: TGTGCCAGCTCACCACAGGGGGCGATTCCTGAAGCTTTCTTT.

The V gene is TRBV6-2 or TRBV6-3, the J gene TRBJ1-1; 8 positions agree with TRBD1. Per germline, CDR1 MNHEY and CDR2 SVGEGT. There are 17 residues in the CDR3. V lost 6 bases to trimming and J lost 4 bases; unmatched junction nucleotides: 16. CDR3 protein: CASSQRRSGQGITEAFF. The DNA for the CDR3 is TGTGCCAGCAGCCAACGGAGGTCTGGACAGGGAATCACTGAAGCTTTCTTT.

The chain carries TRBV7-2 and TRBJ1-2; 11 nucleotides align to TRBD1. V gave up 5 bases and J gave up 8 bases; unmatched junction bases: 10. The V gene's germline CDR1 is SGHTA and CDR2 FQGNSA. The CDR3 is 15 amino acids. CDR3 DNA sequence: TGTGCCAGCAGCCCCGGGACAGGGGGTATAGGCGGCTACACCTTC. Its translation: CASSPGTGGIGGYTF. Full variable domain (outside the CDR3, taken from reference TRBV7-2 and TRBJ1-2): GAGVSQSPSNKVTEKGKDVELRCDPISGHTALYWYRQSLGQGLEFLIYFQGNSAPDKSGLPSDRFSAERTGGSVSTLTIQRTQQEDSAVYLCASSPGTGGIGGYTFGSGTRLTVV.

The V call is TRBV19, the J call TRBJ2-3; TRBD1 matches at 8 bases. After removal of 7 bases from V and 2 bases from J, the junction contained 8 bases not matched to a gene. This CDR3 has 15 residues. From germline, CDR1 is LNHDA and CDR2 SQIVND (reference sequence). The CDR3 DNA is TGTGCCAGTAACGACAGGGGTTTCTCCACAGATACGCAGTATTTT. Translated: CASNDRGFSTDTQYF.

The chain links TRBV24-1 to TRBJ2-3; the D gene is possibly TRBD1 (5 bases). Trimming took 5 bases from V and 2 from J, leaving 25 bases between them. There are 19 residues in the CDR3. The germline CDR1 and CDR2 sequences are KGHDR and SFDVKD. CDR3 loop: CATSAFPPDSSINTDTQYF. CDR3 coding DNA: TGTGCCACCAGTGCCTTTCCCCCCGACAGTTCCATCAACACAGATACGCAGTATTTT.

This chain uses TRBV7-8 with TRBJ2-1, with 10 nucleotides matching TRBD1. This CDR3 has 12 amino acids. Trimming took 6 bases from V and 14 from J; bases not matched to a gene: 7. Germline V gene data show CDR1 as SGHVS and CDR2 as FQNEAQ. The CDR3 here is CASSLLGTGEFF. The CDR3 DNA sequence: TGTGCCAGCAGTTTACTTGGGACAGGGGAGTTCTTC. Looking up the rest from reference TRBV7-8 and TRBJ2-1 gives the full variable domain: GAGVSQSPRYKVAKRGQDVALRCDPISGHVSLFWYQQALGQGPEFLTYFQNEAQLDKSGLPSDRFFAERPEGSVSTLKIQRTQQEDSAVYLCASSLLGTGEFFGPGTRLTVL.

The V and J genes are TRBV5-4 and TRBJ2-3; 16 nucleotides match TRBD2. CDR3 length: 18 residues. V shed 4 bases, J shed 1 base, and the junction held 6 bases outside the gene matches. CDR1 and CDR2 from the germline V gene are SGHNT and YYREEE (reference sequence). CDR3 coding DNA: TGTGCCAGCAGCAAGGGACTAGCGGGGGGGCTTGGCACAGATACGCAGTATTTT. It specifies CASSKGLAGGLGTDTQYF.

This chain joins TRBV7-3 and TRBJ2-2; 7 bases fit TRBD2. Germline V CDR1 and CDR2: SGHTA, FQGTGA. The J segment lost 0 bases and the V segment lost 3 bases, leaving 4 bases of the junction unmatched. This CDR3 contains 16 residues. The CDR3 loop is CASSFPAGANTGELFF. In nucleotides, the CDR3 is TGTGCCAGCAGCTTCCCGGCGGGGGCGAACACCGGGGAGCTGTTTTTT.

CDR3: CASSIVRSNFFSGNTIYF. CDR3 DNA: TGTGCCAGTAGTATAGTCCGGAGCAACTTCTTCTCTGGAAACACCATATATTTT. The V call is TRBV19, the J call TRBJ1-3, with unresolved D. V was cut by 1 base and J by 0 bases, with 16 bases left in between. There are 18 residues in the CDR3. The germline V gene encodes CDR1 LNHDA and CDR2 SQIVND (reference sequence).

The rearrangement uses TRBV7-3 and TRBJ2-2; TRBD2 matches 10 bases. CDR3 length: 19 residues. Germline lookup yields CDR1 SGHTA and CDR2 FQGTGA. Trimming removed 5 bases from V and 0 bases from J; junction bases left unmatched: 12. Here the CDR3 DNA reads TGTGCCAGCAGCCGCCGGACTAGCGGTGCCCTCGCGAACACCGGGGAGCTGTTTTTT. Its protein is CASSRRTSGALANTGELFF.

The chain links TRBV4-1 to TRBJ1-1; possibly TRBD1 for D (5 bases). Germline CDR1 and CDR2: MGHRA and YSYEKL. Trimming shortened V by 3 bases and J by 5 bases, and 13 bases separated the two germline ends. The CDR3 runs to 14 residues. Here the CDR3 DNA reads TGCGCCAGCAGCCAGGAGGGGTCCGGGACTGAAGCTTTCTTT. Encoded protein: CASSQEGSGTEAFF.

V usage is TRBV2 and J usage is TRBJ2-1, with 8 bases lining up with TRBD2. The V and J ends lost 1 base and 5 bases, in that order; junction bases with no gene match: 7. Germline-derived CDR1 and CDR2 are SNHLY and FYNNEI. This CDR3 has 16 amino acids. CDR3 nucleotide sequence: TGTGCCAGCAGTGAAGTACACGGGGGGGCCCACAATGAGCAGTTCTTC. Residues: CASSEVHGGAHNEQFF.

V is TRBV12-3 or TRBV12-4 and J is TRBJ1-1; D gene unclear. The ends were cut back, 2 bases at V and 11 bases at J, with 6 bases in the middle. The CDR3 length is 10 residues. CDR3 region: CASSLLEAFF. CDR3 coding DNA: TGTGCCAGCAGTTTATTGGAGGCTTTCTTT.

V is TRBV2 and J is TRBJ1-2; possibly TRBD1 for D (6 bases). V lost 7 bases, J lost 4 bases, and 13 bases lay in between. Germline CDR1 is SNHLY and CDR2 is FYNNEI. This CDR3 comprises 13 residues. The DNA for the CDR3 is TGTGCCAGCACGGCAGCAGGGGCCTATGGCTACACCTTC. Translating it yields CASTAAGAYGYTF.